The 8 T cell receptor beta chains reported below all come from one sample, sequenced in a study of post-analysis software for immune sequencing data. No antigens are known for them. TCR beta cDNA libraries included unique molecular identifiers. TCRdb re-called the PCR reads with MiXCR, one entry per CDR3 protein. Here the sample spans about 540,000 distinct CDR3 sequences, about a third being singletons. Study conclusions and caveats: Five or six TRBV segments, including TRBV5-6, TRBV5-1 and TRBV20-1, were more frequent in patients than controls.

The sequenced sample consisted of blood. The receptors stem from a girl aged 2 to 17 with multiple sclerosis.

The rearrangement uses TRBV7-2 and TRBJ1-5, with 8 nucleotides matching TRBD1. Trimming at V came to 5 bases and at J to 0 bases, leaving 15 bases not matched to a gene. The germline V gene encodes CDR1 SGHTA and CDR2 FQGNSA. The CDR3 sequence is 19 residues long. CDR3 DNA: TGTGCCAGCAGCCCCGCGGACAGGGTTTGGGGATATAGCAATCAGCCCCAGCATTTT. It encodes CASSPADRVWGYSNQPQHF.

Ten or more counts support this clonotype. The chain joins TRBV13 to TRBJ1-2, with D tentatively TRBD1 (5 bases). V was trimmed by 5 bases and J by 4 bases, leaving 14 bases between them. This CDR3 region has 14 residues. The germline V gene has CDR1 PRHDT and CDR2 FYEKMQ (reference sequence). The CDR3 region has the DNA TGTGCCAGCAGCATACGGGGCAGCTTCTATGGCTACACCTTC. Translation gives CASSIRGSFYGYTF.

This clonotype was counted between two and nine times. The gene calls are TRBV6-5 and TRBJ1-2; D is ambiguous. This CDR3 comprises 13 residues. Germline lookup yields CDR1 MNHEY and CDR2 SVGAGI. V gave up 2 bases and J gave up 4 bases, with 8 bases separating them. CDR3 DNA sequence: TGTGCCAGCAGTTACAACAGCAGCTATGGCTACACCTTC. It codes for CASSYNSSYGYTF.

This clonotype was counted a few times. The chain employs TRBV29-1 and TRBJ2-5, with 7 nucleotides matching TRBD1. Germline values: CDR1 SQVTM, CDR2 ANQGSEA. CDR3 length: 13 amino acids. V lost 5 bases to trimming and J lost 3 bases; unmatched junction nucleotides: 6. CDR3 sequence reads: CSVYPGQEETQYF. The CDR3 DNA reads as TGCAGCGTTTACCCAGGACAGGAAGAGACCCAGTACTTC.

This clonotype was seen a handful of times. The genes are TRBV6-6 and TRBJ1-5, with TRBD1 as a possible D gene (5 bases). The CDR3 runs to 13 residues. The V end was cut by 2 bases, the J end by 7 bases, with 9 bases between. The V gene's germline CDR1 is MNHNY and CDR2 SVGAGI (reference sequence). This CDR3 is CASSYQRGQPQHF. In DNA form, the CDR3 reads TGTGCCAGCAGTTACCAGCGGGGGCAGCCCCAGCATTTT.

The V call is TRBV5-1, the J call TRBJ2-1; 16 positions agree with TRBD2. CDR3 length equals 17 residues. V was pared by 4 bases and J by 5 bases, with 6 bases of the junction left unmatched. Germline values: CDR1 SGHRS, CDR2 YFSETQ. In DNA, the CDR3 is TGCGCCAGCAGCCTGGGACTAGCGGGGGGGGTGAACAATGAGCAGTTCTTC. Translation: CASSLGLAGGVNNEQFF.

This clonotype was detected only a few times. The genes are TRBV5-1 and TRBJ1-4; D uncertain. This CDR3 comprises 14 residues. V was clipped by 3 bases and J by 7 bases, with 13 bases between them. CDR1 and CDR2 from the germline V gene are SGHRS and YFSETQ. CDR3 DNA: TGCGCCAGCAGCTGGTCCGGGTTGGGTGAAAAACTGTTTTTT. It is translated as CASSWSGLGEKLFF.

This clonotype came up a few times. The V gene is TRBV5-1, the J gene TRBJ2-5, with 9 bases aligning to TRBD1. Germline V gene lookup returns CDR1 SGHRS and CDR2 YFSETQ. The junction had 5 bases not matched to a gene; V was cut back by 2 bases and J by 0 bases. The CDR3 length is 16 residues. The CDR3 DNA follows: TGCGCCAGCAGCTTAACAGGGGGCGTTAACCAAGAGACCCAGTACTTC. Amino acid sequence: CASSLTGGVNQETQYF.